Each of the 27 T cell receptor beta chains below was sequenced from the same sample in a study of identical twins. TCRdb re-called the 5' RACE reads through MiXCR, storing one row per CDR3 protein. The sample consists of roughly 1.6 million distinct CDR3 sequences, less than 40% of them appearing once. Material for sequencing was cord blood. These receptors all stem from a newborn girl in good health.

This clonotype has only a few counts. V gene TRBV10-3 combines with J gene TRBJ2-4; D is undetermined. The last part of the DNA fits TRBJ2-7 better; the J call may be wrong. The germline V gene encodes CDR1 ENHRY and CDR2 SYGVKD. This CDR3 spans 14 amino acids. The CDR3 coding sequence is TGTGCCATCAGTGAGGGACGACTGTACTACGAGCAGTACTTC. Its translation is CAISEGRLYYEQYF.

This clonotype has just a few counts. The chain recombines TRBV27 with TRBJ2-1, with 16 bases lining up with TRBD2. Unmatched junction bases numbered 7, after V lost 5 bases and J lost 0 bases. CDR1 MNHEY and CDR2 SMNVEV come from the germline V gene (reference sequence). CDR3 length: 19 amino acids. The CDR3, as DNA: TGTGCCAGCAGTCCCCGGGGACTAGCGGGAGGGCCCTCCTACAATGAGCAGTTCTTC. As protein: CASSPRGLAGGPSYNEQFF.

This clonotype occurred many times. The chain uses TRBV29-1 and TRBJ1-2; D gene ambiguous. V lost 7 bases and J 4 bases, leaving 19 bases between the germline ends. The CDR3 runs 14 residues. Per germline, CDR1 SQVTM and CDR2 ANQGSEA. CDR3 DNA sequence: TGCAGCGCTGAGGTAGTACTTGGGCTCTATGGCTACACCTTC. This translates into CSAEVVLGLYGYTF.

This clonotype appeared once. The genes are TRBV28 and TRBJ2-3; D uncertain. Trimming took off 8 bases at V and 4 bases at J, with 13 bases between the two ends. The CDR3 extends over 13 amino acids. Germline CDR1 and CDR2: MDHEN and SYDVKM. CDR3 sequence (DNA): TGTGCCAGCCGACAAGGCAATTCAGATACGCAGTATTTT. Translated, it gives CASRQGNSDTQYF.

There are a few counts of this clonotype. The chain is built from TRBV20-1 and TRBJ1-5; D unclear. Germline CDR1 reads DFQATT; CDR2 reads SNEGSKA (reference sequence). The CDR3 contains 17 residues. V shed 6 bases and J shed 1 base, with 22 bases lying between them. The CDR3 sequence is CSAYKGGSLWSNQPQHF. CDR3 nucleotide sequence: TGCAGTGCATACAAGGGCGGGTCATTGTGGAGCAATCAGCCCCAGCATTTT.

Comments on this clonotype: A junction end diverges from the germline sequence, so it may reflect a read error. V usage is TRBV27 and J usage is TRBJ1-6; TRBD1 might be the D (5 bases). Germline CDR1 and CDR2: MNHEY and SMNVEV (reference sequence). CDR3 size: 15 residues. The CDR3 here is CASSWTQAYNSPFHF. CDR3 DNA: TGTGCCAGCAGTTGGACACAGGCCTATAATTCACCCTTCCACTTT.

This clonotype was observed a handful of times. The chain combines TRBV3-1 with TRBJ2-1, with a tentative D call TRBD2 (5 bases). This CDR3 is built from 15 residues. The V and J ends lost 3 bases and 5 bases respectively, with 14 bases between them. Germline lookup yields CDR1 LGHDT and CDR2 YNNKEL (reference sequence). In nucleotides, the CDR3 is TGTGCCAGCAGCCACAGACGGGAATTCGACAATGAGCAGTTCTTC. Protein product: CASSHRREFDNEQFF.

The rearrangement links TRBV7-6 to TRBJ2-6; D possibly corresponds to TRBD1 (7 bases). Trimming shortened V by 5 bases and J by 0 bases, and 14 bases separated the two germline ends. The germline CDR1 and CDR2 sequences are SGHVS and FNYEAQ. The CDR3 totals 17 residues. The DNA for the CDR3 is TGTGCCAGCAGCGCGGGACAGTTTATCTCTGGGGCCAACGTCCTGACTTTC. Its translation is CASSAGQFISGANVLTF.

This chain uses TRBV28 with TRBJ2-1; 10 bases fit TRBD1. J lost 1 base, V lost 6 bases, and 9 bases had no gene match. Germline CDR1 reads MDHEN; CDR2 reads SYDVKM. The CDR3 is 17 amino acids. The CDR3 DNA reads TGTGCCAGCAGCCTCCTTGGGGGACAGGGGTCCTACAATGAGCAGTTCTTC. The encoded protein is CASSLLGGQGSYNEQFF.

This clonotype was found a few times. This rearrangement joins TRBV7-8 to TRBJ2-5, with D possibly being TRBD2 (5 bases). The CDR3 is 18 amino acids. Between the trimmed V and J ends, which lost 2 bases and 1 base, there was a span of 20 bases. Germline CDR1 and CDR2: SGHVS and FQNEAQ. CDR3 coding DNA: TGTGCCAGCAGCTTACGACCCCGGCAGAGGGAACTCCAAGAGACCCAGTACTTC. Translated, it gives CASSLRPRQRELQETQYF.

This clonotype was observed a few times. In DNA form, the CDR3 reads TGCAGTGGACGGGAGGGGATCTACGAGCAGTACTTC. Its protein product is CSGREGIYEQYF. This chain connects TRBV20-1 to TRBJ2-7; 8 bases line up with TRBD2. The V segment lost 7 bases and the J segment 3 bases; nucleotides outside the gene matches: 5. In germline, CDR1 is DFQATT, CDR2 SNEGSKA (reference sequence). The CDR3 loop spans 12 amino acids.

This clonotype was seen more than once but under ten times. The chain links TRBV3-1 to TRBJ2-5; tentatively, D is TRBD2 (6 bases). The end of the DNA fits TRBJ2-7 better, so the J call may be wrong. The CDR3 contains 13 residues. The germline CDR1 and CDR2 sequences are LGHDT and YNNKEL (reference sequence). In DNA form, the CDR3 reads TGTGCCAGCAGCTTTTCCGGGGGAACCGAGCAGTACTTC. Encoded protein: CASSFSGGTEQYF.

The V call is TRBV30, the J call TRBJ2-7; D is ambiguous. This CDR3 has 12 amino acids. The V gene's germline CDR1 is GTSNPN and CDR2 SVGIG (reference sequence). V was pared by 1 base and J by 2 bases, with 6 bases between. The CDR3 DNA sequence: TGTGCCTGGAGTGACAGAGCCTACGAGCAGTACTTC. It codes for CAWSDRAYEQYF. Combining the CDR3 with reference TRBV30 and TRBJ2-7 gives the whole variable domain SQTIHQWPATLVQPVGSPLSLECTVEGTSNPNLYWYRQAAGRGLQLLFYSVGIGQISSEVPQNLSASRPQDRQFILSSKKLLLSDSGFYLCAWSDRAYEQYFGPGTRLTVT.

This clonotype appeared many times. V gene TRBV6-1 combines with J gene TRBJ2-7, with D possibly matching TRBD2 (6 bases). The CDR3 totals 14 residues. The V gene lost 3 bases and the J gene lost 0 bases, with 9 bases spanning the gap. From germline, CDR1 is MNHNS and CDR2 SASEGT. CDR3 nucleotides: TGTGCCAGCAGTGACGGAGGGAGCTCCTACGAGCAGTACTTC. As protein: CASSDGGSSYEQYF.

This clonotype has more than one count but fewer than ten. This chain joins TRBV10-3 and TRBJ2-7; no definite D call. Germline V gene data show CDR1 as ENHRY and CDR2 as SYGVKD. Trimming left V 4 bases short and J 0 bases short, with 10 bases between. CDR3 length equals 14 residues. The CDR3 reads CAISVERNSYEQYF. The DNA for the CDR3 is TGTGCCATCAGTGTCGAACGGAACTCCTACGAGCAGTACTTC.

In the case of this clonotype: One end of the junction varies from germline; a read error may be responsible. This chain joins TRBV19 and TRBJ1-1; 7 bases match TRBD1. The CDR3 consists of 13 residues. Looked up from germline, CDR1 is LNHDA and CDR2 is SQIVND (reference sequence). This chain's CDR3 is CVCRDRPNTEAFF. The CDR3 DNA sequence: TGCGTGTGCCGGGACAGACCTAACACTGAAGCTTTCTTT.

This clonotype showed up just a few times. V gene TRBV6-6 combines with J gene TRBJ1-1, with a weak D call TRBD1 (6 bases). V lost 7 bases and J lost 6, with 12 bases in between. The germline V gene encodes CDR1 MNHNY and CDR2 SVGAGI (reference sequence). The CDR3 has 12 residues. The CDR3 is CASTEAGAEAFF. CDR3 coding DNA: TGTGCCAGCACCGAGGCAGGGGCTGAAGCTTTCTTT.

This clonotype was counted ten times or more. The rearrangement joins TRBV7-9 to TRBJ2-4; TRBD2 might be the D (6 bases). The CDR3 length is 16 residues. Looked up from germline, CDR1 is SEHNR and CDR2 is FQNEAQ (reference sequence). Trimming stripped 0 bases from V and 0 bases from J, with 9 bases between. This chain's CDR3 is CASSLAGTLAKNIQYF. For the CDR3, the DNA is TGTGCCAGCAGCTTAGCTGGGACTCTAGCCAAAAACATTCAGTACTTC.

This sequence joins TRBV5-1 and TRBJ1-6, with TRBD1 identical over 11 bases. With V trimmed by 4 bases and J by 5 bases, 11 bases remained unmatched. The V gene's germline CDR1 is SGHRS and CDR2 YFSETQ. CDR3 size: 18 residues. Here the CDR3 reads CASSPGQGEVWDNSPLHF. DNA of the CDR3: TGCGCCAGCAGCCCGGGACAGGGGGAAGTATGGGATAATTCACCCCTCCACTTT.

This clonotype was seen a handful of times. The chain has TRBV2 and TRBJ1-6; D unresolved. The V end was cut by 3 bases, the J end by 6 bases, with 9 bases between. The CDR3 covers 14 residues. The germline V gene has CDR1 SNHLY and CDR2 FYNNEI. The CDR3: CASSDGRPNSPLHF. CDR3 nucleotide sequence: TGTGCCAGCAGTGACGGTAGACCTAATTCACCCCTCCACTTT.

V is TRBV20-1 and J is TRBJ2-5; 10 positions agree with TRBD2. CDR1 DFQATT and CDR2 SNEGSKA come from the germline V gene (reference sequence). V gave up 1 base and J gave up 2 bases; unmatched junction bases: 10. This CDR3 has 17 residues. CDR3 sequence (DNA): TGCAGTGCTAGAGTCCTGAAAAGTAGCGGGGGGCAAGAGACCCAGTACTTC. Protein product: CSARVLKSSGGQETQYF.

The chain recombines TRBV28 with TRBJ1-2, with a tentative D call TRBD1 (6 bases). Trimming stripped 7 bases from V and 3 bases from J, with 15 bases between. This CDR3 is built from 14 residues. Per germline, CDR1 MDHEN and CDR2 SYDVKM. In nucleotides, the CDR3 is TGTGCCAGCATAAGCAGCTCAGGGGACTATGGCTACACCTTC. Its protein is CASISSSGDYGYTF.

The chain combines TRBV10-3 with TRBJ1-1; the D is unclear. V lost 3 bases, J lost 8 bases, and 10 bases lay in between. The germline gives CDR1 ENHRY, CDR2 SYGVKD. This CDR3 region has 12 residues. In nucleotides, the CDR3 is TGTGCCATCAGTGACGGGATTGGGGAAGCTTTCTTT. It specifies CAISDGIGEAFF.

V usage is TRBV18 and J usage is TRBJ2-1; 9 bases are a match to TRBD2. The CDR3 is made up of 14 amino acids. V shed 3 bases and J 7 bases; nucleotides not matched to a gene: 4. The V gene's germline CDR1 is KGHSH and CDR2 LQKENI. CDR3 DNA sequence: TGTGCCAGCTCACCGAGGACTAGCGAGAATGAGCAGTTCTTC. The encoded protein is CASSPRTSENEQFF. The whole variable domain, filled in from reference TRBV18 and TRBJ2-1, reads NAGVMQNPRHLVRRRGQEARLRCSPMKGHSHVYWYRQLPEEGLKFMVYLQKENIIDESGMPKERFSAEFPKEGPSILRIQQVVRGDSAAYFCASSPRTSENEQFFGPGTRLTVL.

The chain joins TRBV5-1 to TRBJ2-1; 7 positions match TRBD1. Looked up from germline, CDR1 is SGHRS and CDR2 is YFSETQ. V lost 4 bases to trimming and J lost 0 bases; unmatched junction nucleotides: 4. CDR3 length: 15 residues. The CDR3 protein is CASSVKGASYNEQFF. CDR3 nucleotide sequence: TGCGCCAGCAGCGTGAAGGGGGCCTCCTACAATGAGCAGTTCTTC.

This clonotype was observed a few times. The gene calls are TRBV20-1 and TRBJ2-3; D may be TRBD2 (6 bases). Germline V gene data show CDR1 as DFQATT and CDR2 as SNEGSKA (reference sequence). V lost 0 bases, J lost 0 bases, and 10 bases lay in between. This CDR3 contains 15 residues. The CDR3 loop is CSARDPGESTDTQYF. The CDR3 DNA is TGCAGTGCTAGAGACCCGGGAGAAAGCACAGATACGCAGTATTTT.

V is TRBV25-1 and J is TRBJ2-5; D remains unclear. Germline V CDR1 and CDR2: MGHDK, SYGVNS. Between the trimmed V and J ends, which lost 1 base and 2 bases, there was a span of 8 bases. CDR3 length equals 14 residues. This chain's CDR3 is CASSESASQETQYF. The CDR3 DNA reads as TGTGCCAGCAGTGAATCGGCCAGTCAAGAGACCCAGTACTTC.